Listed below are T cell receptor beta chains from one sample, sequenced in a study of T cell changes during pregnancy in multiple sclerosis. The protocol was immunoSEQ multiplex PCR, while the TCRdb copy is restricted to in-frame clones and leaves out a portion. Of tens of thousands of clones in the sample, about nine tenths were seen once. The material was peripheral blood, obtained in the third trimester of pregnancy. These receptors all come from a female donor in good health, enrolled as a control in a pregnancy study. CDR3s include the opening cysteine and the closing phenylalanine or tryptophan. A D gene is named only where the DNA matches it firmly. Clone size is given for some rows only: seen once, a few or many times, or a class if the clone is expanded.

j_call clone_size v_call d_call cdr3_nt cdr3_aa
TRBJ2-7 . TRBV28 TRBD1 TGTGCCAGCAGTTTGGGGACAGGAAAATACGAGCAGTACTTC CASSLGTGKYEQYF
TRBJ1-2 . TRBV29-1 . TGCAGCGCAGGCCCCGACTATGGCTACACCTTC CSAGPDYGYTF
TRBJ1-6 . TRBV5-1 . TGCGCCAGCAGCTTGGCTGCAGGGCACTATAATTCACCCCTCCACTTT CASSLAAGHYNSPLHF
TRBJ2-1 . TRBV10-2 TRBD2 TGCGCCAGCAGTGATCGGGGGGGATACAATGAGCAGTTCTTC CASSDRGGYNEQFF
TRBJ1-4 few TRBV11-2 . TGTGCCAGCAGCTTGTTTACCTACAGGGTTGGAGATGAAAAACTGTTTTTT CASSLFTYRVGDEKLFF
TRBJ2-7 . TRBV7-9 . TGTGCCAGCAGCTCTACCAACTACGAGCAGTACTTC CASSSTNYEQYF
TRBJ1-1 . TRBV4-2 . TGTGCCAGCAGCCAAGATCTGTCGGGTAACACTGAAGCTTTCTTT CASSQDLSGNTEAFF
TRBJ2-7 . TRBV28 TRBD2 TGTGCCAGCAGTCGGGGACTAGCGCTCACCTACGAGCAGTACTTC CASSRGLALTYEQYF
TRBJ2-7 . TRBV6-5 TRBD2 TGTGCCAGCGGGGAACTAGCGGGTGCCTACGAGCAGTACTTC CASGELAGAYEQYF
TRBJ1-4 . TRBV5-1 . TGCGCCAGCAGCTTGAGCGCCGCTAATGAAAAACTGTTTTTT CASSLSAANEKLFF
TRBJ1-1 . TRBV7-2 . TGTGCCAGCAGCTCGGACAGCCGGACTGAAGCTTTCTTT CASSSDSRTEAFF
TRBJ2-7 . TRBV4-2 . TGTGCCAGCAGCCAAGGGGGCTCGACCTACGAGCAGTACTTC CASSQGGSTYEQYF
TRBJ2-5 . TRBV5-4 TRBD1 TGTGCCAGCAGGCAAGGACAGGTGGGACAAGAGACCCAGTACTTC CASRQGQVGQETQYF
TRBJ1-5 once TRBV30 . TGTGCCTGGTCCCACGGGGGGACGCCCCGGACGGCCCAGCATTTT CAWSHGGTPRTAQHF
TRBJ2-1 few TRBV4-2 TRBD2 TGTGCCAGCAGCCTCACTAGCGGGACATACAATGAGCAGTTCTTC CASSLTSGTYNEQFF
TRBJ1-2 . TRBV2 TRBD1 TGTGCCAGCAGTGGAGGGACAGGGGGCTATGGCTACACCTTC CASSGGTGGYGYTF
TRBJ2-1 . TRBV15 . TGTGCCACCAGCGATGGCTCAGGGGAGTACAATGAGCAGTTCTTC CATSDGSGEYNEQFF
TRBJ2-7 . TRBV15 TRBD2 TGTGCCACCAGCAGAGCCCGGGACTACTCCTACGAGCAGTACTTC CATSRARDYSYEQYF
TRBJ2-7 once TRBV6-5 . TGTGCCAGCAGTGACGGGTTGGCCTACGAGCAGTACTTC CASSDGLAYEQYF
TRBJ2-1 . TRBV9 . TGTGCCAGCAGCGTAGCTGTTAGCGGAGATTACAATGAGCAGTTCTTC CASSVAVSGDYNEQFF
TRBJ1-1 . TRBV6-5 . TGTGCCAGCCAACCCCCCGGGGGAACTGAAGCTTTCTTT CASQPPGGTEAFF
TRBJ2-3 . TRBV6-4 . TGTGCCAGCTGTACAGGGACAGATACGCAGTATTTT CASCTGTDTQYF
TRBJ1-1 . TRBV4-1 . TGCGCCAGCAGCCTCAGGAACAGGGTCATGGACACTGAAGCTTTCTTT CASSLRNRVMDTEAFF
TRBJ2-7 . TRBV9 TRBD2 TGTGCCAGCAGCGTATACCCTAGCGGGAGGGATTACGAGCAGTACTTC CASSVYPSGRDYEQYF
TRBJ2-7 once TRBV27 TRBD2 TGTGCCAGCAGTTTGGGGGGGATCTTCGACGAGCAGTACTTC CASSLGGIFDEQYF
TRBJ2-1 . TRBV11-3 . TGTGCCAGCAGCTTAGAGACTAGTGCGGCCCATGAGCAGTTCTTC CASSLETSAAHEQFF
TRBJ2-1 . TRBV4-1 TRBD2 TGCGCCAGCAGCCCGTTAGCGGGGGATCACAATGAGCAGTTCTTC CASSPLAGDHNEQFF
TRBJ2-1 . TRBV6-4 TRBD2 TGTGCCAGCAGAGAACTTAGCGGGAGCCACAATGAGCAGTTCTTC CASRELSGSHNEQFF
TRBJ1-1 few TRBV5-1 TRBD1 TGCGCCAGCAGCTCAGACAGGGGTGCTAACACTGAAGCTTTCTTT CASSSDRGANTEAFF
TRBJ2-1 . TRBV15 TRBD2 TGTGCCACCGGGATGGGACTAGCGGGGGCTACCAGGCACAATGAGCAGTTCTTC CATGMGLAGATRHNEQFF
TRBJ2-1 . TRBV27 . TGTGCCAGCAATCTCATAAAGGCGGTTATGAGTGAGCAGTTCTTC CASNLIKAVMSEQFF
TRBJ2-3 . TRBV30 TRBD2 TGTGCCTGGACCGTCCGGGGGGGCAGCTCAGGGAATACGCAGTATTTT CAWTVRGGSSGNTQYF
TRBJ1-1 few TRBV7-7 . TGTGCTAGCAGCCCCCTAAACACTGAAGCTTTCTTT CASSPLNTEAFF
TRBJ2-7 . TRBV10-3 . TGTGCCATAGGGGCTGCCGGGACTTCCTACGAGCAGTACTTC CAIGAAGTSYEQYF
TRBJ2-1 . TRBV9 TRBD1 TGTGCCAGCAGCCCGACCGGGACAGGGTGGGGTGAGCAGTTCTTC CASSPTGTGWGEQFF
TRBJ2-2 . TRBV6-5 TRBD1 TGTGCCAGCAGGTGGACAGGGGACACCGGGGAGCTGTTTTTT CASRWTGDTGELFF
TRBJ1-2 . TRBV7-9 . TGTGCCAGCAGCCCCCCGACAGGCGGATATGGCTACACCTTC CASSPPTGGYGYTF
TRBJ1-5 . TRBV19 . TGTGCCAGTACGGACTTCGGTGACCATCAGCCCCAGCATTTT CASTDFGDHQPQHF
TRBJ2-1 . TRBV5-1 . TGCGCCAGCAGCCTGGGGCCATACAATGAGCAGTTCTTC CASSLGPYNEQFF
TRBJ2-5 . TRBV28 . TGTGCCAGCAGTTTAGGACTGGGCACGCGTCAGGCCCAGTACTTC CASSLGLGTRQAQYF
TRBJ2-7 once TRBV4-2 . TGTGCCAGCAGCCAAGGCGGGGATCCCAACTACGAGCAGTACTTC CASSQGGDPNYEQYF
TRBJ2-1 . TRBV7-3 TRBD1 TGTGCCAGCAGCTTAACACAGGGGACGTACAATGAGCAGTTCTTC CASSLTQGTYNEQFF
TRBJ2-7 . TRBV28 TRBD2 TGTGCCAGCAGTTTCAGCGAGCTAACGGGAGGCCTCCCCTACGAGCAGTACTTC CASSFSELTGGLPYEQYF
TRBJ2-7 . TRBV5-1 . TGCGCCAGCAGCTTGGCGACGGCGCGGCCCTCCTACGAGCAGTACTTC CASSLATARPSYEQYF
TRBJ1-1 few TRBV5-1 . TGCGCCAGCGGGACTCTGAACACTGAAGCTTTCTTT CASGTLNTEAFF